The rows below give T cell receptor beta chains drawn from one sample of a study of beta chain features in type 1 diabetes. TCRdb's table, derived via immunoSEQ multiplex PCR, lists solely in-frame clones and lacks some. The repertoire holds 680,000 or so clones, with roughly 13% as singletons. The material sequenced was naive CD4+ T cells from blood. The receptors come from a young man with type 1 diabetes. Each CDR3 is given with its conserved first and last residue. The order of the fields is V gene, D gene, J gene, clone size, CDR3 protein, CDR3 DNA. The D gene is left open where the match is weak. For some rows the clone size is stated as once, few or many, or as a class when expanded; others skip it.

TRBV6-1	.	TRBJ2-3	few	CASSEVRNTDTQYF	TGTGCCAGCAGTGAAGTCCGTAACACAGATACGCAGTATTTT
TRBV25-1	.	TRBJ1-3	few	CASEDPSGNTIYF	TGTGCCAGCGAGGACCCCTCTGGAAACACCATATATTTT
TRBV30	TRBD1	TRBJ1-2	few	CAWGLPGQEYGYTF	TGTGCCTGGGGTTTACCCGGACAGGAGTATGGCTACACCTTC
TRBV25-1	.	TRBJ2-7	few	CASSAPVVPHEQYF	TGTGCCAGCAGTGCCCCGGTGGTCCCCCACGAGCAGTACTTC
TRBV12-2	.	TRBJ1-2	few	CASRLSPGISYGYTF	TGTGCAAGTCGGCTAAGTCCGGGGATTAGCTATGGCTACACCTTC
TRBV4-1	.	TRBJ2-3	few	CASSHVLDTQYF	TGCGCCAGCAGCCATGTTCTGGATACGCAGTATTTT
TRBV27	.	TRBJ2-7	.	CASRGFHEQYF	TGTGCCAGCAGGGGGTTCCACGAGCAGTACTTC
TRBV29-1	.	TRBJ1-6	.	CSVRSGPSTFHF	TGCAGCGTTCGATCCGGGCCCAGTACCTTCCACTTT
TRBV7-8	.	TRBJ2-6	few	CASSFPQGRGAGANVLTF	TGTGCCAGCAGCTTCCCCCAGGGGCGAGGGGCCGGGGCCAACGTCCTGACTTTC
TRBV4-1	.	TRBJ1-5	few	CASSQERDSTASNQPQHF	TGCGCCAGCAGCCAAGAACGGGACTCCACCGCGAGCAATCAGCCCCAGCATTTT
TRBV5-1	.	TRBJ2-1	.	CASSLVSGSSYNEQFF	TGCGCCAGCAGCTTGGTTTCGGGGAGCTCCTACAATGAGCAGTTCTTC
TRBV19	TRBD1	TRBJ2-7	.	CASSGTGSYEQYF	TGTGCCAGTAGTGGGACAGGGTCCTACGAGCAGTACTTC
TRBV10-3	.	TRBJ1-1	.	CAIVANTEAFF	TGTGCCATCGTTGCGAACACTGAAGCTTTCTTT
TRBV28	TRBD1	TRBJ2-7	.	CASSPLGQGAWEQYF	TGTGCCAGCAGTCCCCTAGGGCAGGGGGCTTGGGAGCAGTACTTC
TRBV30	TRBD1	TRBJ2-7	.	CAWNRGADSYEQYF	TGTGCCTGGAACAGGGGTGCCGACTCCTACGAGCAGTACTTC
TRBV4-1	.	TRBJ2-4	.	CASSQEVSERAKNIQYF	TGCGCCAGCAGCCAAGAAGTCAGTGAGAGGGCCAAAAACATTCAGTACTTC
TRBV7-9	TRBD1	TRBJ1-1	.	CASSLTATGGLGTEAFF	TGTGCCAGCAGCCTCACCGCGACAGGGGGCTTGGGCACTGAAGCTTTCTTT
TRBV1	.	TRBJ2-1	.	CTSSQGGPAGEQFF	TGCACCAGCAGCCAAGGCGGACCCGCCGGCGAGCAGTTCTTC
TRBV6-6	.	TRBJ2-2	.	CASSYSNKNTGELFF	TGTGCCAGCAGTTACTCGAACAAAAACACCGGGGAGCTGTTTTTT
TRBV30	.	TRBJ2-7	few	CAWRYLDPPSSYEQYF	TGTGCCTGGAGATATTTAGACCCTCCGAGCTCCTACGAGCAGTACTTC
TRBV18	.	TRBJ1-5	.	CASSPSGGNQPQHF	TGTGCCAGCTCACCTTCGGGAGGGAATCAGCCCCAGCATTTT
TRBV21-1	.	TRBJ1-2	.	CASSGLRDRVGGYTF	TGTGCCAGCAGCGGACTCCGGGACAGGGTCGGTGGCTACACCTTC
TRBV28	TRBD2	TRBJ2-1	.	CASSFIGGVINEQFF	TGTGCCAGCAGTTTCATCGGGGGGGTCATCAATGAGCAGTTCTTC
TRBV25-1	.	TRBJ2-7	few	CASTPGGSSYEQYF	TGTGCCAGCACCCCCGGAGGCTCCTCCTACGAGCAGTACTTC
TRBV11-2	.	TRBJ2-7	.	CASSLDWGSYEQYF	TGTGCCAGCAGCTTAGATTGGGGTAGCTACGAGCAGTACTTC
TRBV5-1	TRBD2	TRBJ2-2	few	CASSSTSENTGELFF	TGCGCCAGCAGCTCGACTAGCGAAAACACCGGGGAGCTGTTTTTT
TRBV10-3	.	TRBJ1-1	.	CAISESNGDTEAFF	TGTGCCATCAGTGAGTCAAACGGAGACACTGAAGCTTTCTTT
TRBV4-1	.	TRBJ1-5	.	CASSQGEEGQPQHF	TGCGCCAGCAGCCAAGGGGAGGAGGGCCAGCCCCAGCATTTT
TRBV15	.	TRBJ2-7	few	CATSRDSIGAETYEQYF	TGTGCCACCAGCAGAGATTCAATCGGAGCAGAAACCTACGAGCAGTACTTC
TRBV5-4	.	TRBJ1-1	few	CASSGRMNTEAFF	TGTGCCAGCAGCGGACGAATGAACACTGAAGCTTTCTTT
TRBV9	.	TRBJ1-1	.	CASSVAGNTEAFF	TGTGCCAGCAGCGTAGCTGGTAACACTGAAGCTTTCTTT
TRBV5-1	.	TRBJ1-1	.	CASSFSGLLRTEAFF	TGCGCCAGCAGCTTTTCGGGCCTACTTCGCACTGAAGCTTTCTTT
TRBV15	.	TRBJ1-4	.	CATSRGSAPTNEKLFF	TGTGCCACCAGCAGAGGTTCAGCCCCAACTAATGAAAAACTGTTTTTT
TRBV7-2	.	TRBJ1-2	.	CASSPRDPSYGYTF	TGTGCCAGCAGCCCTAGGGACCCCTCCTATGGCTACACCTTC
TRBV30	.	TRBJ2-3	.	CAWGVERGDQYF	TGTGCCTGGGGGGTGGAGAGGGGAGATCAGTATTTT
TRBV11-2	.	TRBJ2-6	few	CASSLAPAGAGAGANVLTF	TGTGCCAGCAGCTTGGCCCCCGCAGGGGCAGGAGCTGGGGCCAACGTCCTGACTTTC
TRBV29-1	TRBD1	TRBJ1-1	few	CSVDFGQGVRTEAFF	TGCAGCGTTGACTTCGGACAGGGTGTTCGCACTGAAGCTTTCTTT
TRBV11-3	.	TRBJ2-2	.	CASSLVVTNTGELFF	TGTGCCAGCAGCTTAGTGGTAACGAACACCGGGGAGCTGTTTTTT
TRBV20-1	.	TRBJ1-5	.	CSATGGQPQHF	TGCAGTGCTACCGGGGGCCAGCCCCAGCATTTT